Below are 31 T cell receptor beta chains sequenced from a single sample in a study of lymphopenia after photon versus proton radiotherapy. Data came from immunoSEQ multiplex PCR; TCRdb stores just in-frame clones and leaves some out. The sample contains fewer than 40,000 clones, approximately 95% of which appear only once. This specimen was peripheral blood, taken from a patient treated with photon-based radiotherapy. The receptors shown here come from a woman aged 50 to 65 with cholangiocarcinoma.

The V call is TRBV19, the J call TRBJ1-2; possible D gene TRBD1, 5 bases. Trimming removed 2 bases from V and 4 bases from J, with 5 bases in between. CDR3 length: 12 residues. Germline-derived CDR1 and CDR2 are LNHDA and SQIVND (reference sequence). The CDR3 bases are TGTGCCAGTAGTATACAGGGCTATGGCTACACCTTC. Its translation: CASSIQGYGYTF.

The chain combines TRBV19 with TRBJ1-5; 8 bases match TRBD1. J lost 3 bases, V lost 7 bases, and 8 bases had no gene match. Germline CDR1 is LNHDA and CDR2 is SQIVND (reference sequence). The CDR3 is 15 residues long. CDR3 protein: CASISRQGYNQPQHF. The CDR3 nucleotides read TGTGCCAGTATATCGAGACAGGGGTACAATCAGCCCCAGCATTTT.

The chain has TRBV6-5 and TRBJ2-2, with D unclear. The CDR3 is 12 amino acids. CDR1 MNHEY and CDR2 SVGAGI come from the germline V gene. Between the trimmed V and J ends, which lost 3 bases and 8 bases, there was a span of 7 bases. CDR3 region: CASSYWKGELFF. The DNA for the CDR3 is TGTGCCAGCAGTTATTGGAAAGGGGAGCTGTTTTTT.

This clone was detected only once. The J gene is TRBJ2-3, the V gene TRBV4-3, with D perhaps matching TRBD2 (8 bases). Germline V gene lookup returns CDR1 LGHNA and CDR2 YSLEER. V lost 0 bases to trimming and J lost 6 bases, with 31 bases between them. CDR3 length: 21 residues. The DNA of the CDR3 is TGCGCCAGCAGCCAAGAAAGTTGGAGGTCGGGGACTAGGCCCAGGGGGGATACGCAGTATTTT. It is translated as CASSQESWRSGTRPRGDTQYF.

The chain couples TRBV25-1 to TRBJ1-3; 7 bases align to TRBD1. CDR1 and CDR2 from the germline V gene are MGHDK and SYGVNS. After removal of 1 base from V and 6 bases from J, the junction contained 3 bases not matched to a gene. This CDR3 comprises 14 residues. CDR3 nucleotide sequence: TGTGCCAGCAGTGAATCGACAGGGCCAAACACCATATATTTT. This encodes CASSESTGPNTIYF.

The rearrangement links TRBV5-4 to TRBJ2-7; perhaps TRBD2 as D (5 bases). The germline V gene encodes CDR1 SGHNT and CDR2 YYREEE (reference sequence). The CDR3 runs to 13 residues. The V end lost 3 bases, the J end lost 6 bases, and 13 bases lay between the germline ends. The CDR3 bases are TGTGCCAGCAGCTCCCAGGCGGGTCCCGAGCAGTACTTC. Translating it yields CASSSQAGPEQYF.

This chain links TRBV18 with TRBJ1-1; TRBD1 might be the D (5 bases). Germline CDR1 reads KGHSH; CDR2 reads LQKENI. Trimming removed 0 bases from V and 0 bases from J, with 5 bases in between. The CDR3 has 14 residues. CDR3: CASSPPGLNTEAFF. DNA of the CDR3: TGTGCCAGCTCACCACCGGGGCTGAACACTGAAGCTTTCTTT.

The chain combines TRBV4-3 with TRBJ2-1; 15 positions agree with TRBD2. Trimming cost V 6 bases and J 0 bases; bases outside gene matches: 6. This CDR3 has 18 amino acids. Germline V gene data show CDR1 as LGHNA and CDR2 as YSLEER. The CDR3 loop reads CASSTGTSGGSSYNEQFF. CDR3 DNA: TGCGCCAGCAGTACCGGGACTAGCGGGGGGAGCTCCTACAATGAGCAGTTCTTC.

The chain recombines TRBV27 with TRBJ2-7; weak D call: TRBD2 (6 bases). V was cut by 4 bases and J by 2 bases, with 15 bases left in between. CDR3 length: 15 residues. CDR1 and CDR2 (germline): MNHEY, SMNVEV (reference sequence). CDR3 residues: CASSWRKRATYEQYF. CDR3 bases: TGTGCCAGCAGTTGGAGAAAGCGGGCAACCTACGAGCAGTACTTC.

The chain links TRBV28 to TRBJ1-4; D perhaps matches TRBD1 (6 bases). The ends were cut back, 5 bases at V and 3 bases at J, with 16 bases in the middle. CDR3 size: 16 residues. CDR1 and CDR2 (germline): MDHEN, SYDVKM. CDR3: CASSHDRPTANEKLFF. The CDR3 bases are TGTGCCAGCAGTCACGACAGGCCCACGGCTAATGAAAAACTGTTTTTT.

A single count supports this clone. The V and J genes are TRBV5-6 and TRBJ1-2; D is unresolved. V gave up 0 bases and J gave up 4 bases, with 16 bases separating them. The germline gives CDR1 SGHDT, CDR2 YYEEEE. The CDR3 sequence is 16 residues long. CDR3 nucleotides: TGTGCCAGCAGCTTGGTAGGCCGGGATGACCTCTATGGCTACACCTTC. Its translation: CASSLVGRDDLYGYTF.

This chain uses TRBV2 with TRBJ1-1, with D unresolved. This CDR3 is 12 amino acids long. Trimming pared 5 bases from V and 8 bases from J, leaving 12 bases between. The germline CDR1 and CDR2 sequences are SNHLY and FYNNEI. The CDR3 region is CASSSTPREAFF. The CDR3 nucleotides are TGTGCCAGCAGTTCGACCCCGAGGGAAGCTTTCTTT.

This chain connects TRBV4-3 to TRBJ2-2; D might be TRBD1 (5 bases). CDR3 length: 17 amino acids. V was pared by 0 bases and J by 4 bases, with 15 bases between. Germline-derived CDR1 and CDR2 are LGHNA and YSLEER. The CDR3, as DNA: TGCGCCAGCAGCCAAGAATGGGGCACCTTGGGCACCGGGGAGCTGTTTTTT. Translation gives CASSQEWGTLGTGELFF.

V is TRBV19 and J is TRBJ1-1; TRBD1 aligns across 8 bases. With V trimmed by 5 bases and J by 4 bases, 6 bases remained unmatched. The CDR3 consists of 14 residues. Germline loops: CDR1 LNHDA, CDR2 SQIVND (reference sequence). This CDR3 is CASSFTGGGTEAFF. The CDR3 region has the DNA TGTGCCAGTAGTTTCACAGGGGGAGGCACTGAAGCTTTCTTT.

The DNA of the CDR3 is TGTGCTAGTGGTTTGGGGCTAGGGGCAAACACTGAAGCTTTCTTT. Translating it yields CASGLGLGANTEAFF. V usage is TRBV12-5 and J usage is TRBJ1-1, with D maybe TRBD1 (5 bases). V lost 1 base, J lost 2 bases, and 11 bases lay in between. Per the germline V gene, CDR1 is LGHNT and CDR2 is FRNRAP. The length of the CDR3 is 15 residues. The whole variable domain, remainder taken from reference TRBV12-5 and TRBJ1-1, is DARVTQTPRHKVTEMGQEVTMRCQPILGHNTVFWYRQTMMQGLELLAYFRNRAPLDDSGMPKDRFSAEMPDATLATLKIQPSEPRDSAVYFCASGLGLGANTEAFFGQGTRLTVV.

To note about this clone: One junction end does not reproduce the germline sequence, and a read error may be involved. The chain joins TRBV4-3 to TRBJ2-7, with D maybe TRBD1 (5 bases). The CDR3 length is 14 residues. Germline-derived CDR1 and CDR2 are LGHNA and YSLEER. For the CDR3, the DNA is TGCGCCAGCAGCCAAGAAGCGATGCAAGGGGTACTACGGTTC. This encodes CASSQEAMQGVLRF.

This rearrangement joins TRBV7-2 to TRBJ1-4, with D perhaps matching TRBD1 (6 bases). Looked up from germline, CDR1 is SGHTA and CDR2 is FQGNSA. The CDR3 covers 15 residues. Trimming took 5 bases from V and 4 from J, leaving 14 bases between them. The CDR3 sequence: CASSLGGLYNEKLFF. The CDR3 DNA sequence: TGTGCCAGCAGCCTCGGGGGCCTTTATAATGAAAAACTGTTTTTT.

The gene calls are TRBV19 and TRBJ2-1; D call uncertain. V lost 3 bases and J 3 bases, leaving 6 bases between the germline ends. The CDR3 covers 13 residues. In germline, CDR1 is LNHDA, CDR2 SQIVND (reference sequence). The DNA for the CDR3 is TGTGCCAGTAGTATCAGTGTCTACAATGAGCAGTTCTTC. Protein sequence: CASSISVYNEQFF.

The CDR3 loop reads CASSLVGPGELFF. The CDR3 DNA reads TGTGCCAGCAGCTTGGTGGGCCCCGGGGAGCTGTTTTTT. V gene TRBV5-6 combines with J gene TRBJ2-2, with D unclear. The CDR3 has 13 residues. The V end was cut by 0 bases, the J end by 6 bases, with 6 bases between. Germline loops: CDR1 SGHDT, CDR2 YYEEEE. Variable domain in full (rest from reference TRBV5-6 and TRBJ2-2): DAGVTQSPTHLIKTRGQQVTLRCSPKSGHDTVSWYQQALGQGPQFIFQYYEEEERQRGNFPDRFSGHQFPNYSSELNVNALLLGDSALYLCASSLVGPGELFFGEGSRLTVL.

The chain has TRBV27 and TRBJ1-1, with D possibly being TRBD1 (5 bases). This CDR3 region has 13 residues. The V end lost 6 bases, the J end lost 4 bases, and 12 bases lay between the germline ends. Per germline, CDR1 MNHEY and CDR2 SMNVEV (reference sequence). The CDR3 sequence is CASRAGWTTEAFF. CDR3 sequence (DNA): TGTGCCAGCAGGGCAGGGTGGACCACTGAAGCTTTCTTT.

The chain uses TRBV11-3 and TRBJ1-1; D might be TRBD1 (5 bases). The CDR3 extends over 15 amino acids. In germline, CDR1 is SGHNT, CDR2 YENEEA. The V gene lost 5 bases and the J gene lost 0 bases, with 13 bases spanning the gap. The CDR3 sequence: CASSPGGALNTEAFF. For the CDR3, the DNA is TGTGCCAGCAGCCCTGGGGGAGCACTGAACACTGAAGCTTTCTTT.

V usage is TRBV18 and J usage is TRBJ2-2; unclear D gene. The CDR3 contains 19 residues. Per germline, CDR1 KGHSH and CDR2 LQKENI. The V gene lost 2 bases and the J gene lost 1 base, with 20 bases spanning the gap. CDR3 amino acids: CASSPINSYVAENTGELFF. The DNA of the CDR3 is TGTGCCAGCTCACCAATTAATTCGTATGTTGCGGAGAACACCGGGGAGCTGTTTTTT.

This clone showed up just a few times. The chain couples TRBV7-2 to TRBJ1-2, with D possibly matching TRBD1 (5 bases). V was trimmed by 1 base and J by 7 bases, leaving 28 bases between them. CDR3 size: 19 residues. Germline V lookup: CDR1 SGHTA, CDR2 FQGNSA. CDR3 loop: CASSLDNSRDWRILGGYTF. The CDR3 DNA sequence: TGTGCCAGCAGCTTAGATAACAGCAGGGATTGGAGGATCTTGGGTGGCTACACCTTC.

The rearrangement uses TRBV5-6 and TRBJ2-3; 7 bases are shared with TRBD1. There are 16 residues in the CDR3. Germline values: CDR1 SGHDT, CDR2 YYEEEE. The V segment lost 3 bases and the J segment 5 bases; nucleotides outside the gene matches: 12. Here the CDR3 DNA reads TGTGCCAGCAGCTCTACCAGAATGAGGGGGCTAGATACGCAGTATTTT. Its translation is CASSSTRMRGLDTQYF.

About this clone: One junction end disagrees with the germline gene, perhaps due to a read error. The V call is TRBV7-7, the J call TRBJ2-1; a possible D gene is TRBD2 (5 bases). CDR1 and CDR2 from the germline V gene are SSHAT and FNYEAQ (reference sequence). The CDR3 consists of 15 residues. Here the CDR3 reads CASSLGPGLYNEQFF. Here the CDR3 DNA reads TGTGCTAGCAGCTTAGGGCCTGGACTCTACAATGAGCAGTTCTTC.

V and J are TRBV7-8 and TRBJ1-1; TRBD1 matches 9 bases. The V and J ends lost 0 bases and 10 bases, in that order; junction bases with no gene match: 18. The CDR3 runs 18 residues. The germline V gene has CDR1 SGHVS and CDR2 FQNEAQ. As DNA, the CDR3 is TGTGCCAGCAGCTTAGCGCCCGCAGGGGGACAGGGCCGGTCCGGAGCTTTCTTT. Translating it yields CASSLAPAGGQGRSGAFF.

This sequence joins TRBV18 and TRBJ2-1, with TRBD1 identical over 9 bases. The CDR3 sequence is 13 residues long. CDR1 KGHSH and CDR2 LQKENI come from the germline V gene. Trimming removed 5 bases from V and 6 bases from J; junction bases left unmatched: 2. CDR3 nucleotides: TGTGCCAGCTCAGGGACAGGGATCAATGAGCAGTTCTTC. Residues: CASSGTGINEQFF.

The chain uses TRBV29-1 and TRBJ2-7; TRBD1 or TRBD2 may be the D gene (5 bases each). V lost 4 bases and J 0 bases, leaving 10 bases between the germline ends. Germline V gene sequence: CDR1 SQVTM, CDR2 ANQGSEA. The CDR3 totals 13 residues. CDR3 amino acids: CSVARDRSYEQYF. The CDR3, as DNA: TGCAGCGTTGCTCGGGACCGCTCCTACGAGCAGTACTTC.

V gene TRBV4-1 combines with J gene TRBJ2-3; 8 nucleotides match TRBD2. The CDR3 covers 17 residues. The germline V gene encodes CDR1 MGHRA and CDR2 YSYEKL. With V trimmed by 4 bases and J by 6 bases, 15 bases remained unmatched. In DNA, the CDR3 is TGCGCCAGCAGCCGGCAAGCACGGGGGGGCTCACGGGATACGCAGTATTTT. Translated, it gives CASSRQARGGSRDTQYF.

The V call is TRBV18, the J call TRBJ2-7, with a possible D match to TRBD2 (5 bases). CDR3 size: 13 residues. The V and J ends lost 3 bases and 3 bases respectively, with 9 bases between them. The germline V gene encodes CDR1 KGHSH and CDR2 LQKENI. The CDR3 DNA is TGTGCCAGCTCACCCTACGGGGACTACGAGCAGTACTTC. It encodes CASSPYGDYEQYF.

V gene TRBV30 combines with J gene TRBJ1-6; D perhaps matches TRBD1 (6 bases). Germline V gives CDR1 GTSNPN, CDR2 SVGIG (reference sequence). The CDR3 runs to 16 residues. Trimming took 1 base from V and 4 from J, leaving 14 bases between them. The CDR3 coding sequence is TGTGCCTGGAGTGCAGGGGCATTTTCGTATAATTCACCCCTCCACTTT. Amino acids: CAWSAGAFSYNSPLHF.